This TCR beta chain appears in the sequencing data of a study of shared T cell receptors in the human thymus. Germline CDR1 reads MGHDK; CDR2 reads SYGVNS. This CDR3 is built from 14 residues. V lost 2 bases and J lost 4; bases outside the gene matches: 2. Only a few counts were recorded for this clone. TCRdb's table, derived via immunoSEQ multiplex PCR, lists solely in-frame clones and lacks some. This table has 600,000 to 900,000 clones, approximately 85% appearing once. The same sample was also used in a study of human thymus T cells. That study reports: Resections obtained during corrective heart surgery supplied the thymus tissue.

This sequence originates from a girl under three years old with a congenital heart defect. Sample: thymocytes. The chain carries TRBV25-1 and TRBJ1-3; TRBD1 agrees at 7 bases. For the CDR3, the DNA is TGTGCCAGCAGTGAAGGGACAGTGGGAAACACCATATATTTT. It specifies CASSEGTVGNTIYF.